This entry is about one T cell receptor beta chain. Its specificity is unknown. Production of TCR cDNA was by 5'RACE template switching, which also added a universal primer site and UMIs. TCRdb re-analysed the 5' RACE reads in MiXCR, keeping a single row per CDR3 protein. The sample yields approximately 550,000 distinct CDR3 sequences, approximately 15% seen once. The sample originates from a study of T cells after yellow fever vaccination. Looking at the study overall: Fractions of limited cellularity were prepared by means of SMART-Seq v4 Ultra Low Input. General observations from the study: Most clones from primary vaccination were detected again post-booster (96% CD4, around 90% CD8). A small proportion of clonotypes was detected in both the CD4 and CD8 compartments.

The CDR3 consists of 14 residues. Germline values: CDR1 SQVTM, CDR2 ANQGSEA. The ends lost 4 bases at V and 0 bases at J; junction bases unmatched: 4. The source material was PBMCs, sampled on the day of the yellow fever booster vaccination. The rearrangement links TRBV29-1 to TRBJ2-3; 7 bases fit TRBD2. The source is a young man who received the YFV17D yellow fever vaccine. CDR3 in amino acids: CSVGTRHSTDTQYF. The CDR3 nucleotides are TGCAGCGTTGGGACTAGACATAGCACAGATACGCAGTATTTT.